This T cell receptor beta chain was sequenced in a study of T-cell memory formation after mild COVID-19. This clonotype has just a few counts. The antigen remains undetermined. This CDR3 has 15 residues. Trimming shortened V by 1 base and J by 1 base, and 10 bases separated the two germline ends. The study, taken as a whole, reports: Pre-infection memory contained some responding clones, which suggested that cross-reactive memory had joined. Contracting CD8+ clones were enriched in EMRA, CD4+ mainly in CM and EM.

After 5'RACE with constant-segment primers, TCR alpha and TCR beta cDNA libraries carrying sample barcodes and UMIs were obtained. TCRdb fed the 5' RACE reads into MiXCR, producing one record per CDR3 protein. The repertoire holds about 350,000 distinct CDR3 sequences, around 15% seen once, with approximately 21% in the top ten. This receptor was obtained from a man aged 18-30 years who had mild COVID-19 (a few samples of this study predate the infection). Cell type and time point are not known. Sequencing was performed on PBMCs or a T cell subset sorted from them (not recorded which). This sequence joins TRBV12-3 or TRBV12-4 and TRBJ1-1; perhaps TRBD1 as D (6 bases). Here the CDR3 reads CASSLGGAGNTEAFF. CDR3 sequence (DNA): TGTGCCAGCAGTTTAGGGGGGGCGGGGAACACTGAAGCTTTCTTT.